Below, 26 T cell receptor beta chains from the same sample are listed, as sequenced in a study of T cell repertoires in cytomegalovirus infection. Antigens for these TCRs are unknown. TCRdb used MiXCR to reprocess the reads, holding one entry per CDR3 protein. Here the sample spans about 770,000 distinct CDR3 sequences, 25% to 30% being singletons. The sample here was cultured CD8+ T cells from PBMCs, taken from culture after CMV antigen stimulation. Source of these receptors: a human donor in good health (CMV status not recorded). Some clones in this sample may be carry-over from other donors' samples.

The table lists this clonotype with a few counts. The CDR3 loop is CSVEPGTYNEQFF. Written as DNA, the CDR3 is TGCAGCGTTGAGCCAGGGACCTACAATGAGCAGTTCTTC. The rearrangement links TRBV29-1 to TRBJ2-1; D is perhaps TRBD1 (5 bases). Trimming removed 3 bases from V and 2 bases from J, with 8 bases in between. The CDR3 spans 13 residues. Germline values: CDR1 SQVTM, CDR2 ANQGSEA.

This clonotype was detected many times. The chain is built from TRBV7-2 and TRBJ1-1, with 8 bases lining up with TRBD1. The V gene's germline CDR1 is SGHTA and CDR2 FQGNSA. V shed 0 bases and J 4 bases; nucleotides not matched to a gene: 13. This CDR3 has 18 amino acids. CDR3 in amino acids: CASSLALYIGQGGTEAFF. The DNA of the CDR3 is TGTGCCAGCAGCTTAGCCCTTTACATTGGACAGGGAGGCACTGAAGCTTTCTTT.

This clonotype was found a few times. The chain uses TRBV7-2 and TRBJ1-6; 7 bases match TRBD1. Germline V gene data show CDR1 as SGHTA and CDR2 as FQGNSA. This CDR3 comprises 15 residues. V dropped 4 bases and J dropped 7; count of bases not matched to a gene: 7. DNA for the CDR3: TGTGCCAGCAGCTCATACGGGACAGCGAATTCACCCCTCCACTTT. It is translated as CASSSYGTANSPLHF.

In its sample, this clonotype was seen many times. The rearrangement uses TRBV4-1 and TRBJ1-2; D call uncertain. Between the trimmed V and J ends, which lost 0 bases and 7 bases, there was a span of 12 bases. The germline CDR1 and CDR2 sequences are MGHRA and YSYEKL. The CDR3 loop spans 14 amino acids. The CDR3 reads CASSQDGMPSGYTF. The CDR3, as DNA: TGCGCCAGCAGCCAAGACGGAATGCCCTCTGGCTACACCTTC.

The genes are TRBV14 and TRBJ1-2, with 7 bases lining up with TRBD1. V trimming: 2 bases; J trimming: 7 bases; junction bases outside the gene matches: 10. The CDR3 consists of 15 residues. The germline V gene encodes CDR1 SGHDN and CDR2 FVKESK. This CDR3 is CASSQYLTGDSGYTF. The CDR3 nucleotides are TGTGCCAGCAGCCAATACCTAACAGGGGACTCTGGCTACACCTTC.

This clonotype showed up just a few times. The chain couples TRBV7-2 to TRBJ1-1; D remains ambiguous. Germline V lookup: CDR1 SGHTA, CDR2 FQGNSA. V shed 5 bases and J shed 4 bases, with 14 bases lying between them. The CDR3 has 14 residues. For the CDR3, the DNA is TGTGCCAGCAGCACGTCAGGTTGGGGCACTGAAGCTTTCTTT. Translating it yields CASSTSGWGTEAFF.

This clonotype has a count of ten or more. This rearrangement joins TRBV7-2 to TRBJ1-2; TRBD1 matches 9 bases. V lost 4 bases to trimming and J lost 7 bases; unmatched junction nucleotides: 13. CDR1 is SGHTA, CDR2 FQGNSA, per germline. This CDR3 has 16 residues. The CDR3 coding sequence is TGTGCCAGCAGCTCCACTCCGGGACAGGGAATTTTTGGCTACACCTTC. Translated: CASSSTPGQGIFGYTF.

The chain is built from TRBV24-1 and TRBJ2-3; perhaps TRBD1 as D (6 bases). The CDR3 loop spans 16 amino acids. The germline V gene encodes CDR1 KGHDR and CDR2 SFDVKD. V lost 5 bases to trimming and J lost 0 bases, with 14 bases between them. The CDR3, as DNA: TGTGCCACCAGTGTTCCGGCAGGGGCCAGCACAGATACGCAGTATTTT. Its protein product is CATSVPAGASTDTQYF.

This clonotype was recorded a few times. This chain connects TRBV5-8 to TRBJ2-7, with 8 bases identical to TRBD2. The V and J ends lost 7 bases and 0 bases, in that order; junction bases with no gene match: 9. CDR3 length: 15 residues. Germline V lookup: CDR1 SGHTS, CDR2 YDEGEE. The DNA for the CDR3 is TGTGCCAGCGCCGGGAGGGGCGAAAGCTCCTACGAGCAGTACTTC. Amino acids: CASAGRGESSYEQYF.

The genes are TRBV19 and TRBJ1-4, with D maybe TRBD1 (6 bases). V gave up 3 bases and J gave up 8 bases, with 13 bases separating them. Germline assignment: CDR1 LNHDA and CDR2 SQIVND (reference sequence). The CDR3 totals 14 residues. The CDR3 is CASSIGRGGEKLFF. In DNA form, the CDR3 reads TGTGCCAGTAGTATCGGCAGGGGTGGCGAAAAACTGTTTTTT. The full variable domain, its missing parts supplied by reference TRBV19 and TRBJ1-4, is DGGITQSPKYLFRKEGQNVTLSCEQNLNHDAMYWYRQDPGQGLRLIYYSQIVNDFQKGDIAEGYSVSREKKESFPLTVTSAQKNPTAFYLCASSIGRGGEKLFFGSGTQLSVL.

This clonotype occurred many times. The genes are TRBV7-8 and TRBJ2-5; D remains unclear. Per the germline V gene, CDR1 is SGHVS and CDR2 is FQNEAQ. The CDR3 sequence is 13 residues long. V gave up 5 bases and J gave up 4 bases, with 11 bases separating them. The CDR3 region is CASSLVTLETQYF. For the CDR3, the DNA is TGTGCCAGCAGCCTTGTAACTTTAGAGACCCAGTACTTC.

The rearrangement uses TRBV12-3 or TRBV12-4 and TRBJ2-3, with 13 bases lining up with TRBD2. Losses at the gene ends were 3 bases for V and 0 bases for J; bases not matched to a gene: 6. The CDR3 runs to 18 residues. The CDR3 DNA follows: TGTGCCAGCAGTTTCCGGACTAGCGGGGGCCGTAGCACAGATACGCAGTATTTT. The encoded protein is CASSFRTSGGRSTDTQYF.

This clonotype was seen a few times. Compared with germline, one end of the junction differs, possibly owing to a read error. The rearrangement links TRBV6-5 to TRBJ2-5; unclear D gene. Germline CDR1 reads MNHEY; CDR2 reads SVGAGI. The CDR3 runs to 11 residues. The CDR3, as DNA: TGTGCCAGCAGTATAACCCGAGAACAGTATTTC. Translating gives CASSITREQYF.

The chain joins TRBV4-1 to TRBJ1-2, with D unclear. Trimming removed 0 bases from V and 4 bases from J, with 12 bases in between. The CDR3 runs 15 residues. In germline, CDR1 is MGHRA, CDR2 YSYEKL. CDR3 loop: CASSQEAGSRYGYTF. The CDR3 nucleotides read TGCGCCAGCAGCCAAGAAGCAGGTAGCCGCTATGGCTACACCTTC.

In its sample, this clonotype was seen once. The chain carries TRBV6-6 and TRBJ2-2; the D gene is possibly TRBD1 (5 bases). The V end lost 2 bases, the J end lost 1 base, and 11 bases lay between the germline ends. CDR1 MNHNY and CDR2 SVGAGI come from the germline V gene (reference sequence). This CDR3 has 16 residues. The CDR3 loop reads CASSYIAGLNTGELFF. The CDR3 DNA is TGTGCCAGCAGTTACATCGCAGGGTTGAACACCGGGGAGCTGTTTTTT.

The chain combines TRBV7-9 with TRBJ2-3, with D hard to call. The germline gives CDR1 SEHNR, CDR2 FQNEAQ (reference sequence). V lost 6 bases and J lost 3, with 19 bases in between. This CDR3 is 16 amino acids long. CDR3 bases: TGTGCCAGCAGGAAAATGGACCATTTAATGACAGATACGCAGTATTTT. Protein: CASRKMDHLMTDTQYF.

This clonotype was detected a few times. The rearrangement joins TRBV25-1 to TRBJ1-6; D possibly corresponds to TRBD1 (5 bases). CDR1 is MGHDK, CDR2 SYGVNS, per germline. Deletions cut 4 bases from V and 10 bases from J, with 17 bases between. This CDR3 has 15 residues. CDR3 protein: CASSGRGEGNSPLHF. CDR3 DNA sequence: TGTGCCAGCAGTGGGAGAGGGGAAGGGAACTCACCCCTCCACTTT.

This clonotype occurred many times. The chain joins TRBV6-1 to TRBJ1-1; D gene unclear. The length of the CDR3 is 14 residues. Germline CDR1 and CDR2: MNHNS and SASEGT. Trimming took 5 bases from V and 0 from J, leaving 10 bases between them. The CDR3 is CASSPRDLNTEAFF. CDR3 nucleotides: TGTGCCAGCAGTCCACGGGATTTGAACACTGAAGCTTTCTTT.

This chain connects TRBV4-2 to TRBJ2-5; the D is unclear. With 0 bases removed from V and 1 base from J, the gap between germline ends came to 9 bases. This CDR3 comprises 15 residues. Germline lookup yields CDR1 LGHNA and CDR2 YNFKEQ. The CDR3 reads CASSQDYTSQETQYF. The DNA of the CDR3 is TGTGCCAGCAGCCAAGATTACACGTCCCAAGAGACCCAGTACTTC.

The chain employs TRBV20-1 and TRBJ2-7; the D is unclear. Trimming took 7 bases from V and 2 from J, leaving 15 bases between them. Germline V gives CDR1 DFQATT, CDR2 SNEGSKA (reference sequence). This CDR3 is 13 amino acids long. The CDR3 loop reads CSGVRDPTYEQYF. In DNA form, the CDR3 reads TGCAGTGGGGTAAGGGATCCCACCTACGAGCAGTACTTC.

This clonotype has a handful of counts. The V gene is TRBV19, the J gene TRBJ2-1; tentative D call: TRBD1 (6 bases). CDR1 and CDR2 (germline): LNHDA, SQIVND (reference sequence). V was cut by 10 bases and J by 10 bases, with 14 bases left in between. This CDR3 has 11 residues. The CDR3 DNA follows: TGTGCCACCCGGATGGGGGCGGAGCAGTTCTTC. Its translation: CATRMGAEQFF.

This clonotype was detected many times. The rearrangement joins TRBV4-2 to TRBJ2-3, with D possibly being TRBD2 (6 bases). V was pared by 3 bases and J by 0 bases, with 16 bases between. Germline CDR1 LGHNA, CDR2 YNFKEQ. The CDR3 spans 17 residues. The chain's CDR3 is CASSQFPRTTSTDTQYF. Written as DNA, the CDR3 is TGTGCCAGCAGCCAGTTCCCAAGGACTACCAGCACAGATACGCAGTATTTT.

There are a few counts of this clonotype. The chain combines TRBV14 with TRBJ1-1; tentative D call: TRBD1 (6 bases). Trimming took 1 base from V and 1 from J, leaving 7 bases between them. Germline V CDR1 and CDR2: SGHDN, FVKESK. The length of the CDR3 is 14 residues. The CDR3 sequence is CASSQARGNTEAFF. In nucleotides, the CDR3 is TGTGCCAGCAGCCAAGCCAGGGGGAACACTGAAGCTTTCTTT.

This clonotype has at least ten counts. The V call is TRBV12-3 or TRBV12-4, the J call TRBJ1-1, with D possibly being TRBD1 (6 bases). Trimming stripped 5 bases from V and 13 bases from J, with 14 bases between. CDR3 size: 11 residues. The CDR3 sequence: CASSQRGGGFF. CDR3 DNA sequence: TGTGCCAGCAGTCAAAGAGGGGGAGGTTTCTTT.

Here the CDR3 reads CAIENGGGELFF. The CDR3 nucleotides are TGTGCCATCGAAAACGGAGGCGGGGAGCTGTTTTTT. This chain joins TRBV10-3 and TRBJ2-2, with a weak D call TRBD2 (5 bases). The CDR3 has 12 amino acids. V was clipped by 8 bases and J by 7 bases, with 11 bases between them. Germline-derived CDR1 and CDR2 are ENHRY and SYGVKD.

This clonotype was detected many times. This chain connects TRBV7-8 to TRBJ2-1; 12 bases are shared with TRBD1. This CDR3 is 15 amino acids long. Germline trimming cut 4 bases from V and 6 bases from J; bases unmatched to any gene: 4. Germline V CDR1 and CDR2: SGHVS, FQNEAQ. The CDR3 is CASSSRDRGLNEQFF. CDR3 DNA: TGTGCCAGCAGCTCCCGGGACAGGGGGCTCAATGAGCAGTTCTTC.